A selection of T cell receptor beta chains follows, all from one sample in a study of metastatic and nonmetastatic thyroid tumors. TCRdb re-clonotyped the PCR reads through MiXCR. The sample yields roughly 46,000 clones, under 30% seen once. Sample: blood. Every receptor here comes from a male donor with papillary thyroid cancer or a benign thyroid nodule (not recorded which). Some clones in this sample may be carry-over from other donors' samples. The CDR3 runs from the conserved cysteine through the conserved F or W.

j_call: TRBJ2-7
v_call: TRBV5-5
cdr3_aa: CASSRQGIYEQYF

j_call: TRBJ2-7
v_call: TRBV6-1
cdr3_aa: CASSEVPGRSYEQYF

j_call: TRBJ2-3
v_call: TRBV24-1
cdr3_aa: CATDSPETGYTQYF

j_call: TRBJ2-2
v_call: TRBV7-8
cdr3_aa: CASSAPGHSNTGELFF

j_call: TRBJ1-1
v_call: TRBV5-1
cdr3_aa: CASSLEQAGRTEAFF

j_call: TRBJ2-3
v_call: TRBV4-1
cdr3_aa: CASSQTGTGSSDTQYF

j_call: TRBJ2-7
v_call: TRBV20-1
cdr3_aa: CSARRRGSYEQYF

j_call: TRBJ2-1
v_call: TRBV7-6
cdr3_aa: CASSRRESAYNEQFF

j_call: TRBJ1-2
v_call: TRBV20-1
cdr3_aa: CSARTLEGYGYTF

j_call: TRBJ1-1
v_call: TRBV5-5
cdr3_aa: CASGREALGTEAFF

j_call: TRBJ1-5
v_call: TRBV19
cdr3_aa: CASSIAWAPSTYSNQPQHF

j_call: TRBJ2-3
v_call: TRBV28
cdr3_aa: CASSPVRAFSTDTQYF

j_call: TRBJ2-5
v_call: TRBV18
cdr3_aa: CAGSRGGQGAVQETQYF

j_call: TRBJ2-7
v_call: TRBV3-1
cdr3_aa: CAGSRVRLASSHEQYF

j_call: TRBJ2-7
v_call: TRBV24-1
cdr3_aa: CATSDHRDYEQYF

j_call: TRBJ2-1
v_call: TRBV11-3
cdr3_aa: CASSFRGNEQFF

j_call: TRBJ2-1
v_call: TRBV5-1
cdr3_aa: CASSLGWSAGDEQFF

j_call: TRBJ2-1
v_call: TRBV11-2
cdr3_aa: CASSLVRVEQFF

j_call: TRBJ1-6
v_call: TRBV28
cdr3_aa: CASSLWGDRGLTYNSPLHF

j_call: TRBJ2-3
v_call: TRBV5-1
cdr3_aa: CASSLGFGVSTDTQYF

j_call: TRBJ1-4
v_call: TRBV30
cdr3_aa: CAFRTGGIEKLFF

j_call: TRBJ1-4
v_call: TRBV5-4
cdr3_aa: CASSLDSTTNEKLFF

j_call: TRBJ1-1
v_call: TRBV7-9
cdr3_aa: CASTLRETGEAFF

j_call: TRBJ1-2
v_call: TRBV18
cdr3_aa: CASSPPGPLYGYTF

j_call: TRBJ1-3
v_call: TRBV28
cdr3_aa: CASIPGQGGNTIYF

j_call: TRBJ2-1
v_call: TRBV28
cdr3_aa: CASSSPGQANEQFF

j_call: TRBJ2-7
v_call: TRBV10-3
cdr3_aa: CAISRTGGSYEQYF

j_call: TRBJ1-2
v_call: TRBV7-2
cdr3_aa: CASSSGQGVYGYTF

j_call: TRBJ1-3
v_call: TRBV3-1
cdr3_aa: CASSQDGRVSGNTIYF

j_call: TRBJ2-7
v_call: TRBV18
cdr3_aa: CASSQDRDASYEQYF

j_call: TRBJ2-2
v_call: TRBV19
cdr3_aa: CASSTPGLAGDYTGELFF

j_call: TRBJ1-2
v_call: TRBV5-1
cdr3_aa: CASSLFGVREGGYTF

j_call: TRBJ1-1
v_call: TRBV6-1
cdr3_aa: CASSARGANTEAFF

j_call: TRBJ1-1
v_call: TRBV7-8
cdr3_aa: CASSTTLPGDTEAFF

j_call: TRBJ1-1
v_call: TRBV6-1
cdr3_aa: CASEAGFDTEAFF